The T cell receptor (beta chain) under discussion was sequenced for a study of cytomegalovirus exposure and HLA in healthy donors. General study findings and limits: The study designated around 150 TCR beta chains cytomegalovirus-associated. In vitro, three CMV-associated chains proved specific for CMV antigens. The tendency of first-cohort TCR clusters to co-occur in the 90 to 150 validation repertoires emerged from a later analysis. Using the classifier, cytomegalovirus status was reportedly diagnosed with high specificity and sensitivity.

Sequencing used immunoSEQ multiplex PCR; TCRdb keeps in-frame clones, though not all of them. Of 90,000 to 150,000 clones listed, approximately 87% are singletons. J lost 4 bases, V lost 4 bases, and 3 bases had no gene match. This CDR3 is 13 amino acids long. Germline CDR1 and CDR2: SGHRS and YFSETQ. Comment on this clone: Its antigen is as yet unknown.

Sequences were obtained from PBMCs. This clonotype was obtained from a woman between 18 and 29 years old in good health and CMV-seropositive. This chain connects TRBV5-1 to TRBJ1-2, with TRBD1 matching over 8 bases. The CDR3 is CASSQTGGYGYTF. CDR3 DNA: TGCGCCAGCAGCCAAACAGGGGGCTATGGCTACACCTTC.